This T cell receptor (beta chain) was recorded in a study of blood T cell repertoires in COVID-19. As for the study in general: The United States, Italy and Spain were the sources of the acute and convalescent COVID-19 samples. Sources were T cells, B-cell-depleted T cells, or PBMCs; the material itself was cDNA or gDNA.

Assay used: immunoSEQ multiplex PCR; TCRdb lists only in-frame clones, some missing. Among 140,000 or so clones listed, approximately 80% were seen once. Germline V gene data show CDR1 as SGHAT and CDR2 as FQNNGV. This CDR3 has 15 residues. Germline trimming cut 5 bases from V and 2 bases from J; bases unmatched to any gene: 6. Participants' reported clinical history set cohort assignment. This clone was counted a few times. The sequenced material came from PBMCs or T cells enriched from blood (not recorded which). The chain recombines TRBV11-2 with TRBJ2-7; 10 positions match TRBD1. The receptor comes from a woman between 18 and 30 years old who had been exposed to COVID-19. CDR3 sequence: CASSRQGAGAYEQYF. CDR3 nucleotide sequence: TGTGCCAGCAGCCGACAGGGGGCTGGCGCCTACGAGCAGTACTTC.